The source of this T cell receptor beta chain is a study of blood T cell repertoires in COVID-19. The table came from immunoSEQ multiplex PCR; TCRdb's copy has only in-frame clones and leaves some out. The sample yields about 130,000 clones, 80% to 90% seen once. Trimming left V 3 bases short and J 1 base short, with 5 bases between. The CDR3 has 13 amino acids. From germline, CDR1 is SEHNR and CDR2 FQNEAQ (reference sequence). The sample taken for sequencing was peripheral blood. This chain links TRBV7-9 with TRBJ2-3; D is undetermined. This receptor was identified in a woman aged 55-69 years with acute or convalescent COVID-19. The CDR3 loop is CASSFPGTDTQYF. The CDR3 bases are TGTGCCAGCAGCTTTCCCGGCACAGATACGCAGTATTTT.